Listed here is a single T cell receptor beta chain. Its antigen is undetermined. The data were obtained in a study of radiation and T cells in renal cell carcinoma. Study-level results: Dominant CDR3 motifs were more common in irradiated tumors than controls.

The table came from immunoSEQ multiplex PCR; TCRdb's copy has only in-frame clones and leaves some out. Among 10,000 to 12,000 clones, roughly 58% were seen once, and the ten largest hold nearly 10%. As to treatment: treatment-naive control, cytoreductive nephrectomy. Controls were unirradiated tumors from treatment-naive cytoreductive nephrectomy patients. Controls included a handful of female and around 10 male donors, resected 2011 to 2014. This CDR3 spans 12 amino acids. Germline-derived CDR1 and CDR2 are LNHDA and SQIVND (reference sequence). V gave up 6 bases and J gave up 4 bases, with 9 bases separating them.

The chain combines TRBV19 with TRBJ1-2, with D unclear. The sequencing used tumor tissue, collected from a patient whose treatment was nephrectomy without radiotherapy. The sequence came from a man between 35 and 55 years old with renal cell carcinoma. The CDR3 reads CASREGGYGYTF. For the CDR3, the DNA is TGTGCCAGTAGGGAGGGTGGCTATGGCTACACCTTC.